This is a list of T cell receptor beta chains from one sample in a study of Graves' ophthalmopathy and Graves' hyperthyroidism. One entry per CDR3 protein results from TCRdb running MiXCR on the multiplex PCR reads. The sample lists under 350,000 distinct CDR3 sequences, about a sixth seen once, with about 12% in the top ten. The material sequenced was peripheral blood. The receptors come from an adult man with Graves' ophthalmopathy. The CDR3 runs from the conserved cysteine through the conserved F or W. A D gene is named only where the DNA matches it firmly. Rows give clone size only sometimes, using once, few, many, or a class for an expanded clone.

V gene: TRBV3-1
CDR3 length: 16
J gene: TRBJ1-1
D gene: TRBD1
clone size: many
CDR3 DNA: TGTGCCAGCAGCCCTTGGACAGGGAAAGGGGACACTGAAGCTTTCTTT
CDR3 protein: CASSPWTGKGDTEAFF

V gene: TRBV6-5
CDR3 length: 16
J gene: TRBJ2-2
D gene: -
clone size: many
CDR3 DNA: TGTGCCAGCAGTTACTTTCTAGGGTCAGACACCGGGGAGCTGTTTTTT
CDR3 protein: CASSYFLGSDTGELFF

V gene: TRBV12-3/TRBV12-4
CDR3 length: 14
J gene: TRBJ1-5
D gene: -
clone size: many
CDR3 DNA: TGTGCCAGCAGTTCCCGGCTTAGCAATCAGCCCCAGCATTTT
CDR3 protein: CASSSRLSNQPQHF

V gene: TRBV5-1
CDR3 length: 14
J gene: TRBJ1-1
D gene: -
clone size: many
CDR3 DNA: TGCGCCAGCAGCTCCTCAATCATGAACACTGAAGCTTTCTTT
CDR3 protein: CASSSSIMNTEAFF

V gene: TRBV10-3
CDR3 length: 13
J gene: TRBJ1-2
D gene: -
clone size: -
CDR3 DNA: TGTGCCATCAGTGAGTCAGGGACCTATGGCTACACCTTC
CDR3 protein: CAISESGTYGYTF

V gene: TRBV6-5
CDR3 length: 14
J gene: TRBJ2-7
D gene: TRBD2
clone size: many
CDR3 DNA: TGTGCCAGCAGTTACCCCTCGGGGGGAGGCGAGCAGTACTTC
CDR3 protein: CASSYPSGGGEQYF

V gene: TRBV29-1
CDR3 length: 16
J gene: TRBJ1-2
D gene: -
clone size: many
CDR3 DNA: TGCAGCGTTGAAGATTGGAGAACAGGGCGTGACTATGGCTACACCTTC
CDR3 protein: CSVEDWRTGRDYGYTF

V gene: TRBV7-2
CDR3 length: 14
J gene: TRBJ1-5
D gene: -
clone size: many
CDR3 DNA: TGTGCCAGCAGCTTAGGCAGGGGACCTCAGCCCCAGCATTTT
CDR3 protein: CASSLGRGPQPQHF

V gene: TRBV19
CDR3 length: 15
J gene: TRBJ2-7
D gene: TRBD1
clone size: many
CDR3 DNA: TGTGCCAGTAGTCTACAGACAGGGAAAGGCTACGAGCAGTACTTC
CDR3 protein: CASSLQTGKGYEQYF

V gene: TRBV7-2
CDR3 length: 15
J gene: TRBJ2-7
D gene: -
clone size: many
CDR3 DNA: TGTGCCAGCAGCTTAGCCGACGTGAGCTCCTACGAGCAGTACTTC
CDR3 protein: CASSLADVSSYEQYF

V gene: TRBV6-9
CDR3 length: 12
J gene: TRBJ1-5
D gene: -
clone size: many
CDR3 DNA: TGTGCCAGCAGTGATTCGGGGCAGCCCCAGCATTTT
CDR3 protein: CASSDSGQPQHF

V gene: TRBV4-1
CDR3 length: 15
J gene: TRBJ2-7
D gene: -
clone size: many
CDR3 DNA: TGCGCCAGCAGCCAAGAATCCCGGGCCCACCAGGGGCAGTACTTC
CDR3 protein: CASSQESRAHQGQYF

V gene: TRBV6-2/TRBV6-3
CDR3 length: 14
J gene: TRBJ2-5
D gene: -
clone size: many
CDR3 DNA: TGTGCCAGCAATCCTACACAGGCCGGAGAGACCCAGTACTTC
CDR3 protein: CASNPTQAGETQYF

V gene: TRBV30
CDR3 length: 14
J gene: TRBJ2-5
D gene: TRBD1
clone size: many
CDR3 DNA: TGTGCCTGGAGCCGGACAGGGGGCGAAGAGACCCAGTACTTC
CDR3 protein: CAWSRTGGEETQYF

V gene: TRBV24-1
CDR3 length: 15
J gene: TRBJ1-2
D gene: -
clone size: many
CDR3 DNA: TGTGCCACCAGTGATCCCAGGGGCCCATGGTATGGCTACACCTTC
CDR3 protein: CATSDPRGPWYGYTF

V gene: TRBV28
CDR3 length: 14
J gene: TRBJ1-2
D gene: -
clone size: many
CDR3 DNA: TGTGCCAGCGATACTCTGGGAGATAACTATGGCTACACCTTC
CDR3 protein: CASDTLGDNYGYTF

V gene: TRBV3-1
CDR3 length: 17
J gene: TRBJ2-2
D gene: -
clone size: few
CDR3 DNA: TGTGCCAGCAGCCAAGGAATAGCGGAACTGAACACCGGGGAGCTGTTTTTT
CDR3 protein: CASSQGIAELNTGELFF

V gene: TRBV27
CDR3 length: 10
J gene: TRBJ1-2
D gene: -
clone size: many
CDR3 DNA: TGTGCCAGCAGCACTTATGGCTACACCTTC
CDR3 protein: CASSTYGYTF

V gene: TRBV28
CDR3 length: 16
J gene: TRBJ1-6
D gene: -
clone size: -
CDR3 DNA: TGTGCCAGCAGTTCGGAACAGGCTAACTATAATTCACCCCTCCACTTT
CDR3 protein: CASSSEQANYNSPLHF

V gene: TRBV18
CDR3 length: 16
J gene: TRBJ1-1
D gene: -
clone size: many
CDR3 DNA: TGTGCCAGCTCACCACCAATTGGGGGGATGAACACTGAAGCTTTCTTT
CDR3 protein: CASSPPIGGMNTEAFF

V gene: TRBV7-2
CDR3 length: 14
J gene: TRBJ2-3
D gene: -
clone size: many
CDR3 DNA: TGTGCCAGCAGACGGACTGCTTCGGGCGATACGCAGTATTTT
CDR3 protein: CASRRTASGDTQYF

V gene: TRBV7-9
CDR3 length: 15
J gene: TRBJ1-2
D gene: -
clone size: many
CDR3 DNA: TGTGCCAGCAGCTTAGGGCAGGGACATGGCCCTGGCTACACCTTC
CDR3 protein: CASSLGQGHGPGYTF

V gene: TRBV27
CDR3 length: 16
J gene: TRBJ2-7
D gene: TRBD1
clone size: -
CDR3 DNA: TGTGCCAGCAGTTCCTTTGGGGACAGCAGCTCCTACGAGCAGTACTTC
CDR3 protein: CASSSFGDSSSYEQYF

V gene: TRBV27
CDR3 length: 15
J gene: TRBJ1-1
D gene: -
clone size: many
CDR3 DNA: TGTGCCAGCAGTTTATCCCTCTCTCGGGGAAGTGAAGCTTTCTTT
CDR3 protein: CASSLSLSRGSEAFF

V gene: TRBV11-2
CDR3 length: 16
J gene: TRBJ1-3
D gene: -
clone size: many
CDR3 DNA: TGTGCCAGCAGCGCCATCTGGGCCGCTCAGGGGAACACCATATATTTT
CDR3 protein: CASSAIWAAQGNTIYF

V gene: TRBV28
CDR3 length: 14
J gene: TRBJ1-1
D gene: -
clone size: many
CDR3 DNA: TGTGCCAGCACCATGGGACGGGAGGAAACTGAAGCTTTCTTT
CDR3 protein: CASTMGREETEAFF

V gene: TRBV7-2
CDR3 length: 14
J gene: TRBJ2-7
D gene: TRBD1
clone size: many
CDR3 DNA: TGTGCCAGCAGCTTCCCGGGACAGGGAGCCGAGCAGTACTTC
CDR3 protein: CASSFPGQGAEQYF

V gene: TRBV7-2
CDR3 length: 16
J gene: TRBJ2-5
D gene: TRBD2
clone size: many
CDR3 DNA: TGTGCCAGCAGCTTACCTCTAGCGGGGGGCCAAGAGACCCAGTACTTC
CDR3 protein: CASSLPLAGGQETQYF

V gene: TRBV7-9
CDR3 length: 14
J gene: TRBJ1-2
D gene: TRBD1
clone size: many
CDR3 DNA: TGTGCCAGCAGCTTACGGGGGACAGGGGGTGGCTACACCTTC
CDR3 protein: CASSLRGTGGGYTF

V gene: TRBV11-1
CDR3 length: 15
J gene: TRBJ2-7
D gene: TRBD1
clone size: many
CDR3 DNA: TGTGCCAGCAGCCCATCCCTGGACAGGGGACACGAGCAGTACTTC
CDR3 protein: CASSPSLDRGHEQYF

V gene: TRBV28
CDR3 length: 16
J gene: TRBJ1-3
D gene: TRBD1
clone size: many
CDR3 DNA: TGTGCCACCTTCAAAGGGGGACAGGGTTGGGGAAACACCATATATTTT
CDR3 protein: CATFKGGQGWGNTIYF

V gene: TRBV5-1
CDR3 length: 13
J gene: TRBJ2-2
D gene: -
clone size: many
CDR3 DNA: TGCGCCAGCAGCATGACTGTTACCGGGGAGCTGTTTTTT
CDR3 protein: CASSMTVTGELFF

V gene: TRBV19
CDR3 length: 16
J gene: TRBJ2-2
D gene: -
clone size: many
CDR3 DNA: TGTGCCTCAAGGCCCGGGGCCAGCGTGGGAACCGGGGAGCTGTTTTTT
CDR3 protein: CASRPGASVGTGELFF

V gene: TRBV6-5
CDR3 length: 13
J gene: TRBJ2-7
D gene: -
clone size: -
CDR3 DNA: TGTGCCAGCAGTTATGGTAGCGGCCGCGAGCAGTACTTC
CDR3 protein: CASSYGSGREQYF

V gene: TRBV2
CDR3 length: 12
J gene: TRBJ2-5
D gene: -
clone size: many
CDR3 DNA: TGTGCCAGCACCAGGGTCCGAGAGACCCAGTACTTC
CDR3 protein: CASTRVRETQYF

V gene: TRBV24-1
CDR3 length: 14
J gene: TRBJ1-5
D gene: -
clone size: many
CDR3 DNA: TGTGCCACCAGCAGAGCGCCGAGCAATCAGCCCCAGCATTTT
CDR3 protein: CATSRAPSNQPQHF

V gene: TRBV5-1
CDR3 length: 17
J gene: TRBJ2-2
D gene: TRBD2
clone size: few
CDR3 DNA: TGCGCCAGCAGCCCCTCTGTGAGCGGGAGGCCTGAGAGGGAGCTGTTTTTT
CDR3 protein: CASSPSVSGRPERELFF